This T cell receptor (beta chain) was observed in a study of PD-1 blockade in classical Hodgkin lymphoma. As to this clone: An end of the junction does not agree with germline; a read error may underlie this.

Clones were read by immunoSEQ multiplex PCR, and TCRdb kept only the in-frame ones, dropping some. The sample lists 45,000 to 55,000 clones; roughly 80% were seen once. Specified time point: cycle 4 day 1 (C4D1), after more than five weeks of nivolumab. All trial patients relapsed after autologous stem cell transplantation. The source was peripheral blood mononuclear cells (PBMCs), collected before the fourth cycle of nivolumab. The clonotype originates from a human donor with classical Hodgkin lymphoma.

The CDR3 here is CSAELDEQYF. The CDR3 DNA reads TGCAGCGCTGAACTGGACGAGCAGTACTTC. The V gene is TRBV29-1, the J gene TRBJ2-7; D gene uncertain. The germline V gene encodes CDR1 SQVTM and CDR2 ANQGSEA. The CDR3 is 10 amino acids.